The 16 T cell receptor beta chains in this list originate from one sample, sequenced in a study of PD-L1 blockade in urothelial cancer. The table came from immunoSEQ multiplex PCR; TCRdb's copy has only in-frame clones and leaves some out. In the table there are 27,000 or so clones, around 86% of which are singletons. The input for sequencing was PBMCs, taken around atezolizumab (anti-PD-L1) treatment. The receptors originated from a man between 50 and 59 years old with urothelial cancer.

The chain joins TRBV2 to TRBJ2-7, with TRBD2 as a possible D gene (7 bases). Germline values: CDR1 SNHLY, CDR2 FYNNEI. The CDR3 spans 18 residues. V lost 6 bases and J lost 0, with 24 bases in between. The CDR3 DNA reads TGTGCCAGCAGCGTCAAGGGGGGGGGTGCGGGGGCCTCCTACGAGCAGTACTTC. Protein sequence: CASSVKGGGAGASYEQYF.

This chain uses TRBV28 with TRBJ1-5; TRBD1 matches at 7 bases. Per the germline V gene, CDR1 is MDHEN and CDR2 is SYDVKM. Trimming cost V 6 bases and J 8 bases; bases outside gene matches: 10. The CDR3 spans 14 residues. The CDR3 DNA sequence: TGTGCCAGCAGCATCCCGGACAGGCCTAAGCCCCAGCATTTT. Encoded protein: CASSIPDRPKPQHF.

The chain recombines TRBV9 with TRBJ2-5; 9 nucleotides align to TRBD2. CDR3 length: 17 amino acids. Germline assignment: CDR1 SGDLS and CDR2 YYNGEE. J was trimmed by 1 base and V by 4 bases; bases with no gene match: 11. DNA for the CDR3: TGTGCCAGCAGCCCCCATGGTTTAGCGGGGGTCCAAGAGACCCAGTACTTC. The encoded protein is CASSPHGLAGVQETQYF.

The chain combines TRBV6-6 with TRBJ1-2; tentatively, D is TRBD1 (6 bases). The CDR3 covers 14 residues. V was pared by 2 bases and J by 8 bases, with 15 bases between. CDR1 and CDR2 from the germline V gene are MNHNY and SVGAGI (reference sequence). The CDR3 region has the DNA TGTGCCAGCAGTTACGGACTAGGGGGGGCGGGCTACACCTTC. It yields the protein CASSYGLGGAGYTF.

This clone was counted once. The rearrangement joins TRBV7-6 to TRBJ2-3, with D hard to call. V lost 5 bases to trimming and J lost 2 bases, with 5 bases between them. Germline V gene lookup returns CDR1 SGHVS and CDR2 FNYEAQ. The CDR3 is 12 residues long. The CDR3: CASSTYTDTQYF. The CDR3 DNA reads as TGTGCCAGCAGCACCTACACAGATACGCAGTATTTT.

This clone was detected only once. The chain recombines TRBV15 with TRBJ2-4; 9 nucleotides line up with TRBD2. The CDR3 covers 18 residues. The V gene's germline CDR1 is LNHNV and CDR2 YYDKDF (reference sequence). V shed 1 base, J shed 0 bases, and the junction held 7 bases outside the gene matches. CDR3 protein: CATSRADGRGGAKNIQYF. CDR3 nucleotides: TGTGCCACCAGCAGAGCAGATGGGCGGGGGGGAGCCAAAAACATTCAGTACTTC.

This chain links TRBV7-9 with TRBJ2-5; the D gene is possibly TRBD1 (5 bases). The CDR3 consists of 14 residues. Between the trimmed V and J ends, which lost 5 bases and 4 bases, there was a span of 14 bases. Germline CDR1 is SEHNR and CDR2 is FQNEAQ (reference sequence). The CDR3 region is CASSPSRERETQYF. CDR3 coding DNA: TGTGCCAGCAGCCCTTCCAGGGAAAGAGAGACCCAGTACTTC. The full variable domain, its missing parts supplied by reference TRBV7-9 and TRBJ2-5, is DTGVSQNPRHKITKRGQNVTFRCDPISEHNRLYWYRQTLGQGPEFLTYFQNEAQLEKSRLLSDRFSAERPKGSFSTLEIQRTEQGDSAMYLCASSPSRERETQYFGPGTRLLVL.

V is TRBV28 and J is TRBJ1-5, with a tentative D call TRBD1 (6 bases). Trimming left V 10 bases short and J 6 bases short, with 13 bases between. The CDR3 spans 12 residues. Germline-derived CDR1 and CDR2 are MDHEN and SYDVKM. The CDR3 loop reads CAITGMGQPQHF. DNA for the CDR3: TGTGCCATTACAGGGATGGGTCAGCCCCAGCATTTT.

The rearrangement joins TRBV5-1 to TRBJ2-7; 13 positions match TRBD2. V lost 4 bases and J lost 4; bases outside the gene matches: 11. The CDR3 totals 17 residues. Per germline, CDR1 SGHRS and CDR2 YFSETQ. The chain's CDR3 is CASSLTTRTSGGYEQYF. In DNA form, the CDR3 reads TGCGCCAGCAGCCTTACTACTCGGACTAGCGGGGGATACGAGCAGTACTTC. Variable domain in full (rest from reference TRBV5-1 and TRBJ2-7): KAGVTQTPRYLIKTRGQQVTLSCSPISGHRSVSWYQQTPGQGLQFLFEYFSETQRNKGNFPGRFSGRQFSNSRSEMNVSTLELGDSALYLCASSLTTRTSGGYEQYFGPGTRLTVT.

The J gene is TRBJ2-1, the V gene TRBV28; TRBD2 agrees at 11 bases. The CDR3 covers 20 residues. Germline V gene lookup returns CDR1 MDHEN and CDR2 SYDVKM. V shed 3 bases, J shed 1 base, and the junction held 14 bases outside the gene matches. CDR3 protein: CASSFPRSWLAGGSYNEQFF. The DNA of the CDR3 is TGTGCCAGCAGTTTCCCCAGATCGTGGCTAGCGGGAGGTTCCTACAATGAGCAGTTCTTC.

For the CDR3, the DNA is TGTGCCACCAGCAAAGGGGGTTCGGCGGGGGGGCCGAATGAGCAGTTCTTC. This encodes CATSKGGSAGGPNEQFF. The chain employs TRBV15 and TRBJ2-1; 9 bases map to TRBD2. The length of the CDR3 is 17 residues. The germline gives CDR1 LNHNV, CDR2 YYDKDF (reference sequence). With 4 bases clipped from V and 7 bases from J, the junction kept 14 bases outside the gene matches.

The CDR3 bases are TGCAGCGTTGATAATCGCGGAGCTAACTATGGCTACACCTTC. Amino acid sequence: CSVDNRGANYGYTF. The chain carries TRBV29-1 and TRBJ1-2; no clear D gene. Trimming pared 3 bases from V and 0 bases from J, leaving 11 bases between. CDR3 size: 14 residues. Per the germline V gene, CDR1 is SQVTM and CDR2 is ANQGSEA.

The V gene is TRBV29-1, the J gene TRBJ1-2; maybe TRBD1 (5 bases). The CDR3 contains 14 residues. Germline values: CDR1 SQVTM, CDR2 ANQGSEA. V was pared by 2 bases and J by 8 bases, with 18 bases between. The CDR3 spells CSVEWLRGNRGYTF. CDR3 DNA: TGCAGCGTTGAATGGCTGCGGGGGAATCGGGGCTACACCTTC.

The CDR3 region has the DNA TGTGCCAGCGGACGGGACTCAAATAGCAATCAGCCCCAGCATTTT. Protein: CASGRDSNSNQPQHF. The chain joins TRBV6-5 to TRBJ1-5, with D tentatively TRBD1 (5 bases). Trimming left V 8 bases short and J 0 bases short, with 14 bases between. The CDR3 is 15 residues long. CDR1 and CDR2 from the germline V gene are MNHEY and SVGAGI.

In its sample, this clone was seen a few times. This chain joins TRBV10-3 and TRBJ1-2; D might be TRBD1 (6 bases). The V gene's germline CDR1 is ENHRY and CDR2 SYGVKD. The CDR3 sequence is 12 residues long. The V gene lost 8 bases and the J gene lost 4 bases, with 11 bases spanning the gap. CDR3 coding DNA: TGTGCCATCGGGGGCATTGGCTATGGCTACACCTTC. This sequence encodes CAIGGIGYGYTF.

CDR3 loop: CASSLGEAPYNEQFF. CDR3 coding DNA: TGTGCCAGCAGCTTAGGGGAGGCCCCCTACAATGAGCAGTTCTTC. The chain employs TRBV7-2 and TRBJ2-1; tentatively, D is TRBD2 (6 bases). The CDR3 has 15 residues. CDR1 SGHTA and CDR2 FQGNSA come from the germline V gene. V lost 1 base to trimming and J lost 2 bases, with 9 bases between them. The variable domain in full, with the rest retrieved from reference TRBV7-2 and TRBJ2-1, is GAGVSQSPSNKVTEKGKDVELRCDPISGHTALYWYRQSLGQGLEFLIYFQGNSAPDKSGLPSDRFSAERTGGSVSTLTIQRTQQEDSAVYLCASSLGEAPYNEQFFGPGTRLTVL.